This TCR beta chain was sequenced for a study of radiotherapy plus CTLA-4 blockade in lung cancer. Study observations and caveats: It was early blood T cell clone dynamics, with interferon-beta, that reportedly best predicted response. Radiotherapy was combined with ipilimumab, and tumor-derived TCR clones then expanded in blood.

Here immunoSEQ multiplex PCR was the method, and the copy in TCRdb shows in-frame clones only, minus some. This sample has some 100,000 clones, with roughly four fifths found just once. This clone was seen only a few times. Antigen: not known. The CDR3 contains 15 residues. With 3 bases clipped from V and 2 bases from J, the junction kept 4 bases outside the gene matches. Germline assignment: CDR1 LNHDA and CDR2 SQIVND (reference sequence). This TCR was recovered from a human donor with non-small cell lung cancer that progressed on radiotherapy plus ipilimumab. V usage is TRBV19 and J usage is TRBJ2-7; TRBD1 aligns across 10 bases. Specimen: peripheral blood, collected from a patient treated with radiotherapy plus ipilimumab. The CDR3 nucleotides read TGTGCCAGTAGTATGGAGGACAGGGGGGCCTACGAGCAGTACTTC. It codes for CASSMEDRGAYEQYF.